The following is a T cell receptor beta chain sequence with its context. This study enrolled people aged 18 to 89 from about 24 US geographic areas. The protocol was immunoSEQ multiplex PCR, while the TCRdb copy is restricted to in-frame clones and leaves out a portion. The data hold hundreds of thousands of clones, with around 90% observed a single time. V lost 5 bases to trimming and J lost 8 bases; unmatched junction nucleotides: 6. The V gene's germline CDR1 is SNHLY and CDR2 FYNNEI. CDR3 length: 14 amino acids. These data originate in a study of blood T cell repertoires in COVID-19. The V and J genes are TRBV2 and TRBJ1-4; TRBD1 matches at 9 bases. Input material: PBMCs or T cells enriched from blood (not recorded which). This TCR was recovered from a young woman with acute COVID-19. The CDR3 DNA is TGTGCCAGCAGTTTACAGGGGGCTTGGGAAAAACTGTTTTTT. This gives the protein CASSLQGAWEKLFF.